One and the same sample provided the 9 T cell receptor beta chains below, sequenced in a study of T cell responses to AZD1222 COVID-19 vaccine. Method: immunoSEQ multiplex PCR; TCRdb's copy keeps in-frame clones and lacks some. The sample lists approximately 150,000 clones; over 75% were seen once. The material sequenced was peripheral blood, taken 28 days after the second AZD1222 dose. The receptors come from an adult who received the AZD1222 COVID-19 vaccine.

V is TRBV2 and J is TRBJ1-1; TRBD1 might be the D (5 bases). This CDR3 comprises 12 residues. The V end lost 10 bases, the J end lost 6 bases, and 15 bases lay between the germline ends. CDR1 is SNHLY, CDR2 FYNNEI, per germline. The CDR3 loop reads CATFGGGPEAFF. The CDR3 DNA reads TGTGCCACCTTTGGGGGTGGCCCTGAAGCTTTCTTT.

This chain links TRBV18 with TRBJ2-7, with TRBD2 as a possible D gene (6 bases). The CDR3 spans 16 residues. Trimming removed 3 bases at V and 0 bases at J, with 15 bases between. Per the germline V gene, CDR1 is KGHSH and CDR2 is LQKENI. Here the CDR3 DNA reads TGTGCCAGCTCACCTAGTAAGGGCGGGACCTCCTACGAGCAGTACTTC. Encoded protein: CASSPSKGGTSYEQYF.

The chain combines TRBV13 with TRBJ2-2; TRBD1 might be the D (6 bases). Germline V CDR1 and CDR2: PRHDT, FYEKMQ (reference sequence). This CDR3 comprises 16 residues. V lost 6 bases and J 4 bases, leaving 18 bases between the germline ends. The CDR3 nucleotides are TGTGCCAGCAGACGCTACGCAGGGGTAGGCACCGGGGAGCTGTTTTTT. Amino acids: CASRRYAGVGTGELFF.

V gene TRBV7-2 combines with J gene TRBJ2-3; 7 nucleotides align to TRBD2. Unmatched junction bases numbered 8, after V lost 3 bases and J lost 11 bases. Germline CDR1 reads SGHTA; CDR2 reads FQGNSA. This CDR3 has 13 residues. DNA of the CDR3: TGTGCCAGCAGCTTTGAGCGGGGCCCCGGGCAGTATTTT. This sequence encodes CASSFERGPGQYF.

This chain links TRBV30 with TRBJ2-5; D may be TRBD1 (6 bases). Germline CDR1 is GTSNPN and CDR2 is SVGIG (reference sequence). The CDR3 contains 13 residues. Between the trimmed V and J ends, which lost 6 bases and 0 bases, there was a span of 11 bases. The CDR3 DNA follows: TGTGCCTGCGCACAGGGAAACCAAGAGACCCAGTACTTC. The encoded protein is CACAQGNQETQYF.

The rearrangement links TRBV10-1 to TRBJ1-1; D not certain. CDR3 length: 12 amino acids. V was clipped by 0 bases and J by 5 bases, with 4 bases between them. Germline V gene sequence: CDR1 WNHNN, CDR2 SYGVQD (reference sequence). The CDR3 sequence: CASSESRTEAFF. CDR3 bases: TGCGCCAGCAGTGAGTCGAGAACTGAAGCTTTCTTT.

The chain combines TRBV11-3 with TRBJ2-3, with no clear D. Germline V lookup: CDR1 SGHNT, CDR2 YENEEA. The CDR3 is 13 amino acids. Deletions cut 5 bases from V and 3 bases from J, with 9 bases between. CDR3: CASSQQWTDTQYF. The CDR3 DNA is TGTGCCAGCAGCCAACAGTGGACAGATACGCAGTATTTT.

DNA for the CDR3: TGCGCCAGCAACAGGGACTACGGGCGCCCTGAAGCTTTCTTT. Amino acids: CASNRDYGRPEAFF. The chain has TRBV4-1 and TRBJ1-1, with D possibly TRBD1 on 6 matching bases. This CDR3 is built from 14 residues. Trimming cost V 7 bases and J 6 bases, with 18 bases left between them. The germline V gene encodes CDR1 MGHRA and CDR2 YSYEKL.

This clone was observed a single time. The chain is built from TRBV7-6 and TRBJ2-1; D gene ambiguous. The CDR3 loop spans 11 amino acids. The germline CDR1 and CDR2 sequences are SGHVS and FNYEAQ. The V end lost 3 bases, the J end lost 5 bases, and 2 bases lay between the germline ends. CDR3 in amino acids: CASSLDNEQFF. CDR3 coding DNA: TGTGCCAGCAGCTTGGACAATGAGCAGTTCTTC.